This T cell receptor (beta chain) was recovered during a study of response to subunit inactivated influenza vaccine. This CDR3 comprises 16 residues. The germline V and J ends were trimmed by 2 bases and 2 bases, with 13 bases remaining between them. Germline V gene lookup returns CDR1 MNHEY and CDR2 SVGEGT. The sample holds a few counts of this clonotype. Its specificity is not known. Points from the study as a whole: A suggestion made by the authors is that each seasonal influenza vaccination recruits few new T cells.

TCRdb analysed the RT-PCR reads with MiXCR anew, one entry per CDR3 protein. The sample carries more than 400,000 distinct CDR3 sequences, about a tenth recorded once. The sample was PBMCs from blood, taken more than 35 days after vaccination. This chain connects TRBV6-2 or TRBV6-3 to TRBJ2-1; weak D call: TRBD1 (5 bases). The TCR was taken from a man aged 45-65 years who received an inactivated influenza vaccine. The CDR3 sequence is CASSYTGGGTYNEQFF. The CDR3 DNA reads TGTGCCAGCAGTTACACAGGCGGTGGGACCTACAATGAGCAGTTCTTC.